Listed here are 9 T cell receptor beta chains from one sample, sequenced in a study of T cell responses to AZD1222 COVID-19 vaccine. Assay: immunoSEQ multiplex PCR; the TCRdb copy retains only in-frame clones and omits some. The sample has fewer than 150,000 clones; approximately 89% are singletons. Sample: peripheral blood, taken 28 days after the second AZD1222 dose. The receptors derive from an adult who received the AZD1222 COVID-19 vaccine.

The V gene is TRBV4-1, the J gene TRBJ1-4, with a tentative D call TRBD1 (5 bases). Germline V lookup: CDR1 MGHRA, CDR2 YSYEKL. The CDR3 length is 15 residues. With 0 bases removed from V and 5 bases from J, the gap between germline ends came to 10 bases. As DNA, the CDR3 is TGCGCCAGCAGCCAAGAAGGACACGAGAATGAAAAACTGTTTTTT. Amino acids: CASSQEGHENEKLFF.

The chain couples TRBV6-1 to TRBJ1-3; TRBD1 is a possible D gene (5 bases). V lost 3 bases and J lost 2, with 20 bases in between. The CDR3 spans 18 residues. Germline V CDR1 and CDR2: MNHNS, SASEGT. CDR3 DNA: TGTGCCAGCAGTGAGTTCCCGGGTCAGGGATCGACTGGAAACACCATATATTTT. Translating gives CASSEFPGQGSTGNTIYF.

The rearrangement joins TRBV4-3 to TRBJ1-2, with D possibly being TRBD1 (5 bases). The germline V gene has CDR1 LGHNA and CDR2 YSLEER. V lost 0 bases and J lost 7, with 6 bases in between. The CDR3 is made up of 12 amino acids. The CDR3 here is CASSQDGAGYTF. For the CDR3, the DNA is TGCGCCAGCAGCCAAGACGGGGCTGGCTACACCTTC.

The CDR3 loop is CAITRDREGSQPQHF. CDR3 sequence (DNA): TGTGCCATCACCAGGGACAGGGAGGGTTCTCAGCCCCAGCATTTT. The J gene is TRBJ1-5, the V gene TRBV10-3; 9 nucleotides match TRBD1. The CDR3 length is 15 residues. Germline V gene sequence: CDR1 ENHRY, CDR2 SYGVKD. With 7 bases clipped from V and 6 bases from J, the junction kept 10 bases outside the gene matches.

CDR3 protein: CASSPEQGRRKQFF. For the CDR3, the DNA is TGTGCCAGCAGTCCCGAGCAGGGGCGGCGAAAGCAGTTCTTC. The rearrangement uses TRBV6-5 and TRBJ2-1; tentatively, D is TRBD1 (6 bases). Between the trimmed V and J ends, which lost 5 bases and 11 bases, there was a span of 19 bases. The CDR3 length is 14 residues. Germline lookup yields CDR1 MNHEY and CDR2 SVGAGI.

As concerns this clone: Germline and junction disagree at one end, which may indicate a read error. The chain is built from TRBV12-3 or TRBV12-4 and TRBJ1-1; D unclear. CDR3 length equals 10 residues. Written as DNA, the CDR3 is TGTGCCAGCCTGAACACTGAGGCTTTCTTT. Amino acid sequence: CASLNTEAFF.

V usage is TRBV6-5 and J usage is TRBJ1-2; TRBD1 matches at 8 bases. In germline, CDR1 is MNHEY, CDR2 SVGAGI. V dropped 9 bases and J dropped 2; count of bases not matched to a gene: 8. The CDR3 covers 14 residues. CDR3 nucleotides: TGTGCCAGTAGGACAGGGATCGGGAACTATGGCTACACCTTC. Translation gives CASRTGIGNYGYTF.

This clone was seen a handful of times. V and J are TRBV21-1 and TRBJ1-2; the table assigns TRBD1, which was not confirmed against the DNA. TRBV21-1 is flagged as a pseudogene. CDR3 length: 13 amino acids. CDR3 sequence (DNA): TGTGCCAGCAGCCGATATGGGGCCTATGGCTACACCTTC. Its protein product is CASSRYGAYGYTF.

The genes are TRBV5-1 and TRBJ1-1, with 7 nucleotides matching TRBD1. This CDR3 comprises 18 residues. Germline V CDR1 and CDR2: SGHRS, YFSETQ. With 4 bases clipped from V and 0 bases from J, the junction kept 15 bases outside the gene matches. The CDR3 loop is CASSQGTVSSFMNTEAFF. The CDR3 nucleotides read TGCGCCAGCAGCCAGGGGACAGTATCCTCGTTCATGAACACTGAAGCTTTCTTT.